This note documents a single T cell receptor beta chain sequence. The target antigen is unknown. The entry originates in a study of long-term antiretroviral therapy in people with HIV. Whole-study results and caveats: Regardless of time point, clones expanded before ART dominated the repertoire. Although diversity increased after ART, it remained lower than in transplant donor controls. Among HIV repertoires, CDR3 length ranges were narrower than those of controls. The study collected no data on ART adherence, viral resistance or therapy changes.

Germline V gives CDR1 SGHDN, CDR2 FVKESK. CDR3 length: 12 residues. V was clipped by 4 bases and J by 5 bases, with 5 bases between them. They ran version v3.0 of the immunoSEQ assay at survey level. The assay was immunoSEQ multiplex PCR, and TCRdb's table has in-frame clones only and misses some. The table includes about 21,000 clones, around 69% detected once. Sequenced material: unsorted PBMCs, taken less than 1.8 years before starting antiretroviral therapy. The receptor was derived from a woman in her thirties or forties with HIV. The chain is built from TRBV14 and TRBJ2-2; D call uncertain. CDR3: CASSRRTGELFF. The CDR3 region has the DNA TGTGCCAGCAGCCGGCGGACCGGGGAGCTGTTTTTT.